This T cell receptor (beta chain) originates from a study of cytomegalovirus exposure and HLA in healthy donors. The study, taken as a whole, reports: Rare TCR sequences predominated, though certain public TCRs were found in many donors. The likely origin of a cluster of highly shared sequence variants was a sequencing artifact. Several V segments, TRBV6-2 and TRBV6-3 among them, could not be told apart and were dropped.

Concerning this clone itself: The antigen is unknown.

This CDR3 is 14 amino acids long. V was shortened by 1 base and J by 3 bases, with 7 bases between the two germline ends. Germline V lookup: CDR1 MGHDK, CDR2 SYGVNS. Primers for the PCR totalled 60 Vbeta and 13 Jbeta. Measured with immunoSEQ multiplex PCR; TCRdb has only the in-frame clones, and not every one. The repertoire consists of around 160,000 clones, with around 75% occurring once and the leading ten covering around 4.9%. The receptor comes from a male donor in good health and CMV-seronegative. Sample: PBMCs. The genes are TRBV25-1 and TRBJ1-5; a weak D match, TRBD1 (5 bases). Here the CDR3 reads CASSEFRANQPQHF. The CDR3 DNA reads as TGTGCCAGCAGTGAATTCAGGGCCAATCAGCCCCAGCATTTT. The entire variable domain, with the rest obtained from reference TRBV25-1 and TRBJ1-5, is as follows: EADIYQTPRYLVIGTGKKITLECSQTMGHDKMYWYQQDPGMELHLIHYSYGVNSTEKGDLSSESTVSRIRTEHFPLTLESARPSHTSQYLCASSEFRANQPQHFGDGTRLSIL.